The 31 T cell receptor beta chains given below trace back to one sample, sequenced in a study of beta chain features in type 1 diabetes. Expressed TCRB transcripts were sequenced after all isolated RNA was converted to cDNA. TCRdb's copy holds only in-frame clones and misses some; the assay was immunoSEQ multiplex PCR. The sample contains 850,000 to 900,000 clones, roughly a sixth of which appear only once. Sequencing was done on a sample of naive CD4+ T cells from blood. All receptors derive from a woman under 30 in good health.

This chain connects TRBV18 to TRBJ2-1; D gene uncertain. Germline CDR1 and CDR2: KGHSH and LQKENI. This CDR3 comprises 12 residues. V was clipped by 2 bases and J by 6 bases, with 5 bases between them. CDR3 protein: CASSPVSNEQFF. Written as DNA, the CDR3 is TGTGCCAGCTCACCAGTATCCAATGAGCAGTTCTTC.

This clone was counted between two and nine times. V usage is TRBV11-2 and J usage is TRBJ2-1, with D maybe TRBD2 (5 bases). The V gene lost 5 bases and the J gene lost 2 bases, with 13 bases spanning the gap. The germline gives CDR1 SGHAT, CDR2 FQNNGV. The CDR3 is 15 amino acids. The CDR3 protein is CASSQDYFPYNEQFF. CDR3 DNA: TGTGCCAGCAGCCAAGACTATTTTCCCTACAATGAGCAGTTCTTC. Drawing the rest from reference TRBV11-2 and TRBJ2-1, the complete variable domain is EAGVAQSPRYKIIEKRQSVAFWCNPISGHATLYWYQQILGQGPKLLIQFQNNGVVDDSQLPKDRFSAERLKGVDSTLKIQPAKLEDSAVYLCASSQDYFPYNEQFFGPGTRLTVL.

The chain uses TRBV7-9 and TRBJ2-7; no clear D. Trimming cost V 5 bases and J 4 bases, with 12 bases left between them. Germline-derived CDR1 and CDR2 are SEHNR and FQNEAQ (reference sequence). CDR3 size: 13 residues. CDR3 protein: CASSAPGQYEQYF. For the CDR3, the DNA is TGTGCCAGCAGCGCCCCCGGGCAGTACGAGCAGTACTTC.

This clone was recorded a few times. The V call is TRBV7-8, the J call TRBJ2-5; D remains unclear. This CDR3 is built from 15 residues. V lost 3 bases and J lost 2, with 13 bases in between. CDR1 and CDR2 from the germline V gene are SGHVS and FQNEAQ. CDR3 in DNA: TGTGCCAGCAGCTTGGCGCCCGGATTACAAGAGACCCAGTACTTC. The encoded protein is CASSLAPGLQETQYF. Complete variable domain (other parts from reference TRBV7-8 and TRBJ2-5): GAGVSQSPRYKVAKRGQDVALRCDPISGHVSLFWYQQALGQGPEFLTYFQNEAQLDKSGLPSDRFFAERPEGSVSTLKIQRTQQEDSAVYLCASSLAPGLQETQYFGPGTRLLVL.

This clone was seen only a few times. The V and J genes are TRBV5-4 and TRBJ2-5; 7 positions agree with TRBD2. The V segment lost 4 bases and the J segment 5 bases; nucleotides outside the gene matches: 8. Germline loops: CDR1 SGHNT, CDR2 YYREEE (reference sequence). The CDR3 length is 14 residues. CDR3 in DNA: TGTGCCAGCAGCCCCGTGGGGGGAGGGGAGACCCAGTACTTC. Its translation: CASSPVGGGETQYF.

As concerns this clone: Other DNA variants within this sample encode the same CDR3. CDR3 sequence: CASSYLGEQYF. The CDR3 DNA reads TGTGCCAGCAGTTACTTGGGCGAGCAGTACTTC. This sequence joins TRBV6-6 and TRBJ2-7, with D uncertain. V lost 1 base to trimming and J lost 6 bases, with 4 bases between them. This CDR3 comprises 11 residues. Germline CDR1 and CDR2: MNHNY and SVGAGI (reference sequence).

This sequence joins TRBV6-5 and TRBJ2-1; a weak D match, TRBD1 (6 bases). V was cut by 6 bases and J by 7 bases, with 19 bases left in between. The CDR3 spans 15 residues. The germline V gene encodes CDR1 MNHEY and CDR2 SVGAGI. In nucleotides, the CDR3 is TGTGCCAGCAGCCCCGGACAGAGCCGAGTAAATGAGCAGTTCTTC. This codes for CASSPGQSRVNEQFF.

The genes are TRBV2 and TRBJ1-1; unclear D gene. The V end lost 4 bases, the J end lost 0 bases, and 9 bases lay between the germline ends. CDR1 is SNHLY, CDR2 FYNNEI, per germline. The CDR3 covers 14 residues. CDR3 sequence reads: CASSARRMNTEAFF. CDR3 DNA sequence: TGTGCCAGCAGTGCGCGAAGGATGAACACTGAAGCTTTCTTT.

This clone was counted between two and nine times. V is TRBV6-6 and J is TRBJ2-5, with TRBD2 identical over 10 bases. There are 16 residues in the CDR3. The germline V gene has CDR1 MNHNY and CDR2 SVGAGI (reference sequence). Trimming at V came to 1 base and at J to 5 bases, leaving 7 bases not matched to a gene. The chain's CDR3 is CASSYLSSGSGETQYF. CDR3 DNA: TGTGCCAGCAGTTACTTGTCTAGCGGGAGTGGGGAGACCCAGTACTTC.

The J gene is TRBJ2-3, the V gene TRBV4-3; 9 nucleotides match TRBD2. The CDR3 is 16 amino acids. The V gene end was trimmed by 0 bases and the J gene end by 3 bases; junction bases not matched to a gene: 4. Germline V lookup: CDR1 LGHNA, CDR2 YSLEER. This CDR3 reads CASSQDWLAGTDTQYF. In DNA, the CDR3 is TGCGCCAGCAGCCAAGATTGGCTAGCGGGGACAGATACGCAGTATTTT.

The chain carries TRBV28 and TRBJ2-6; no firm D call. V lost 4 bases and J 4 bases, leaving 11 bases between the germline ends. CDR3 length: 15 residues. Looked up from germline, CDR1 is MDHEN and CDR2 is SYDVKM. The CDR3 is CASSSPRTGANVLTF. The DNA of the CDR3 is TGTGCCAGCAGTTCCCCTCGAACAGGGGCCAACGTCCTGACTTTC.

V and J are TRBV19 and TRBJ1-5; 8 bases agree with TRBD1. After removal of 6 bases from V and 2 bases from J, the junction contained 6 bases not matched to a gene. The CDR3 covers 15 residues. CDR1 and CDR2 from the germline V gene are LNHDA and SQIVND (reference sequence). CDR3 in DNA: TGTGCCAGTAGAAACGCAGGGGGCGGCAATCAGCCCCAGCATTTT. Its translation is CASRNAGGGNQPQHF.

The table lists this clone with a few counts. The chain recombines TRBV14 with TRBJ2-1, with 8 bases matching TRBD2. The CDR3 has 16 residues. V shed 2 bases and J 10 bases; nucleotides not matched to a gene: 13. Germline V CDR1 and CDR2: SGHDN, FVKESK. DNA for the CDR3: TGTGCCAGCAGCCAAATAGGACTAGCATGGGCGGGAGAGCAGTTCTTC. This encodes CASSQIGLAWAGEQFF. Drawing the rest from reference TRBV14 and TRBJ2-1, the complete variable domain is EAGVTQFPSHSVIEKGQTVTLRCDPISGHDNLYWYRRVMGKEIKFLLHFVKESKQDESGMPNNRFLAERTGGTYSTLKVQPAELEDSGVYFCASSQIGLAWAGEQFFGPGTRLTVL.

This clone has only a few counts. Written as DNA, the CDR3 is TGTGCCAGCAGTCCCCTGAGTAATGAAAAACTGTTTTTT. Translated, it gives CASSPLSNEKLFF. J is TRBJ1-4 and V is TRBV27; D is unclear. The CDR3 spans 13 residues. V gave up 5 bases and J gave up 4 bases, with 8 bases separating them. Per germline, CDR1 MNHEY and CDR2 SMNVEV (reference sequence).

This clone was observed a few times. The DNA for the CDR3 is TGTGCCAGCAGACCCGGGGGCGGGGGTGCAGATACGCAGTATTTT. It is translated as CASRPGGGGADTQYF. V and J are TRBV6-6 and TRBJ2-3, with D maybe TRBD2 (7 bases). CDR1 MNHNY and CDR2 SVGAGI come from the germline V gene (reference sequence). This CDR3 region has 15 residues. Trimming removed 6 bases at V and 4 bases at J, with 17 bases between.

The V and J genes are TRBV4-3 and TRBJ2-6; D gene uncertain. Germline CDR1 LGHNA, CDR2 YSLEER. V was pared by 0 bases and J by 0 bases, with 6 bases between. The CDR3 length is 16 residues. The chain's CDR3 is CASSQDMSSGANVLTF. CDR3 DNA sequence: TGCGCCAGCAGCCAAGATATGAGCTCTGGGGCCAACGTCCTGACTTTC.

This clone has only a few counts. The rearrangement uses TRBV27 and TRBJ2-5; D is undetermined. This CDR3 contains 13 residues. Trimming shortened V by 3 bases and J by 3 bases, and 8 bases separated the two germline ends. Germline CDR1 reads MNHEY; CDR2 reads SMNVEV (reference sequence). The CDR3 reads CASSFGWEETQYF. As DNA, the CDR3 is TGTGCCAGCAGTTTTGGGTGGGAAGAGACCCAGTACTTC.

This clone was counted between two and nine times. V is TRBV10-3 and J is TRBJ2-2, with 8 bases that match TRBD2. The CDR3 has 16 residues. V trimming: 6 bases; J trimming: 1 base; junction bases outside the gene matches: 7. From germline, CDR1 is ENHRY and CDR2 SYGVKD. As DNA, the CDR3 is TGTGCCATCAGGGAAGCGGGAGTCGGGAACACCGGGGAGCTGTTTTTT. Its protein is CAIREAGVGNTGELFF.

This rearrangement joins TRBV10-3 to TRBJ2-5; D call uncertain. The CDR3 covers 12 residues. Germline V gives CDR1 ENHRY, CDR2 SYGVKD. Between the trimmed V and J ends, which lost 6 bases and 0 bases, there was a span of 5 bases. The CDR3 nucleotides read TGTGCCATCAGGGGGAACCAAGAGACCCAGTACTTC. Protein product: CAIRGNQETQYF.

V is TRBV28 and J is TRBJ2-1; D might be TRBD1 or TRBD2, each matching 6 bases. Germline CDR1 MDHEN, CDR2 SYDVKM. The CDR3 contains 12 residues. V dropped 8 bases and J dropped 9 bases, with 14 bases sitting between them. CDR3 DNA: TGTGCCAGCGGTCGGGGGCTGGGTGAGCAGTTCTTC. Its protein product is CASGRGLGEQFF.

This clone has just a few counts. The chain employs TRBV5-1 and TRBJ2-2; D perhaps matches TRBD2 (6 bases). Trimming removed 0 bases from V and 8 bases from J, with 8 bases in between. The CDR3 has 13 residues. Per the germline V gene, CDR1 is SGHRS and CDR2 is YFSETQ. CDR3 sequence: CASSLALAGELFF. The CDR3 DNA follows: TGCGCCAGCAGCTTGGCTCTAGCGGGGGAGCTGTTTTTT.

This clone was observed a few times. The chain combines TRBV7-9 with TRBJ2-7, with 14 bases matching TRBD2. This CDR3 is 17 amino acids long. CDR1 is SEHNR and CDR2 is FQNEAQ in the germline V gene (reference sequence). Trimming removed 5 bases from V and 5 bases from J; junction bases left unmatched: 11. CDR3 sequence reads: CASSQKGTSGSRHEQYF. The CDR3 nucleotides read TGTGCCAGCAGCCAGAAGGGGACTAGCGGGAGTCGGCACGAGCAGTACTTC.

This clone was seen a few times. The same CDR3 arises from other DNA sequences in this sample as well. V and J are TRBV28 and TRBJ2-2; no reliable D call. There are 12 residues in the CDR3. CDR1 and CDR2 from the germline V gene are MDHEN and SYDVKM. With 6 bases removed from V and 3 bases from J, the gap between germline ends came to 5 bases. The CDR3 DNA follows: TGTGCCAGCAGCGACTACACCGGGGAGCTGTTTTTT. Protein product: CASSDYTGELFF.

This clone has only a few counts. Distinct nucleotide sequences in the sample also encode this CDR3. J is TRBJ2-7 and V is TRBV13; TRBD1 matches 8 bases. This CDR3 has 14 residues. V trimming: 6 bases; J trimming: 3 bases; junction bases outside the gene matches: 7. Germline-derived CDR1 and CDR2 are PRHDT and FYEKMQ (reference sequence). The CDR3 region is CASSPDRGGYEQYF. CDR3 bases: TGTGCCAGCAGTCCAGACAGGGGAGGCTACGAGCAGTACTTC.

This clone was observed a few times. The V call is TRBV7-9, the J call TRBJ2-7; TRBD1 matches at 8 bases. Germline-derived CDR1 and CDR2 are SEHNR and FQNEAQ (reference sequence). The J segment lost 6 bases and the V segment lost 1 base, leaving 5 bases of the junction unmatched. The CDR3 spans 14 residues. CDR3 in DNA: TGTGCCAGCAGCTTAGGATGGCAGGGGGCCGAGCAGTACTTC. It is translated as CASSLGWQGAEQYF.

The chain is built from TRBV9 and TRBJ2-7; D perhaps matches TRBD1 (5 bases). The V gene's germline CDR1 is SGDLS and CDR2 YYNGEE. Trimming shortened V by 1 base and J by 4 bases, and 12 bases separated the two germline ends. The CDR3 sequence is 14 residues long. CDR3 in amino acids: CASSVSGNLYEQYF. CDR3 bases: TGTGCCAGCAGCGTATCAGGGAACCTTTACGAGCAGTACTTC.

This clone was picked up a small number of times. This rearrangement joins TRBV27 to TRBJ2-3; 7 bases map to TRBD1. The trim removed 0 bases at V and 6 bases at J, leaving 9 bases unmatched. The V gene's germline CDR1 is MNHEY and CDR2 SMNVEV (reference sequence). The CDR3 sequence is 16 residues long. In DNA, the CDR3 is TGTGCCAGCAGTTTATCAGGAAGGGGGCTCGGGGATACGCAGTATTTT. Its translation: CASSLSGRGLGDTQYF.

In its sample, this clone was seen a few times. The chain is built from TRBV19 and TRBJ2-1; 9 positions agree with TRBD2. Germline CDR1 LNHDA, CDR2 SQIVND (reference sequence). V shed 5 bases, J shed 2 bases, and the junction held 4 bases outside the gene matches. The CDR3 length is 15 residues. CDR3: CASSDRTSAYNEQFF. CDR3 nucleotide sequence: TGTGCCAGTAGTGATCGGACTAGCGCCTACAATGAGCAGTTCTTC.

J is TRBJ2-2 and V is TRBV7-2; 8 bases line up with TRBD1. This CDR3 comprises 14 residues. The germline CDR1 and CDR2 sequences are SGHTA and FQGNSA. The J segment lost 8 bases and the V segment lost 5 bases, leaving 7 bases of the junction unmatched. CDR3 bases: TGTGCCAGCAGCACGCGGACAGGGCCAGGGGAGCTGTTTTTT. Its translation: CASSTRTGPGELFF.

Details on this clone: Other DNA sequences in the same sample also yield this CDR3. The chain carries TRBV6-6 and TRBJ2-7; either TRBD1 or TRBD2 may supply D (5 bases each). Trimming took off 6 bases at V and 3 bases at J, with 12 bases between the two ends. The CDR3 loop spans 13 amino acids. The germline V gene has CDR1 MNHNY and CDR2 SVGAGI (reference sequence). The CDR3 sequence is CASSTGRSYEQYF. DNA for the CDR3: TGTGCCAGCAGCACGGGACGGAGCTACGAGCAGTACTTC.

The chain has TRBV6-5 and TRBJ2-1, with D perhaps matching TRBD2 (6 bases). Germline lookup yields CDR1 MNHEY and CDR2 SVGAGI. Trimming took off 0 bases at V and 0 bases at J, with 6 bases between the two ends. The CDR3 length is 15 residues. CDR3 region: CASSYSRDSYNEQFF. Written as DNA, the CDR3 is TGTGCCAGCAGTTACTCGCGGGACTCCTACAATGAGCAGTTCTTC.